Each of the 16 T cell receptor beta chains below was sequenced from the same sample in a study of cytotoxic CD8 clonotypes in ibrutinib-treated CLL (dated by TCRdb to the early 2020s). This sample's time point label indicates: approximately 25 months on ibrutinib. The receptor library was made with the immunoSEQ multiplex PCR assay. TCRdb took this table from immuneACCESS and kept in-frame rearrangements with V and J called. Such tables lack part of the clones; where checked against another copy, unresolved V genes explain under half of the gap, and the rest is unexplained. In all, the sample holds about 120,000 clones, and approximately 58% of those were seen once. The ten top clones hold around 37% of the sample. Sequencing used PBMCs, obtained after 24 months of ibrutinib treatment. All receptors come from a human donor with chronic lymphocytic leukemia.

On this clone itself: The conserved closing phenylalanine or tryptophan is absent in this CDR3, likely reflecting a read error. Because the CDR3's place on the DNA is in doubt, the DNA is left out and the CDR3 is given as listed by TCRdb. This sequence joins TRBV3-1 (or the pseudogene TRBV3-2) and TRBJ2-3. The germline gives CDR1 LGHDT, CDR2 YNNKEL (reference sequence). The CDR3 length is 9 residues, termini included. The CDR3 here is CASSQPPFP.

There are a few counts of this clone. The chain has TRBV6-6 and TRBJ1-1; a weak D match, TRBD1 (5 bases). CDR1 is MNHNY and CDR2 is SVGAGI in the germline V gene (reference sequence). The CDR3 has 14 amino acids. V was pared by 2 bases and J by 8 bases, with 15 bases between. CDR3 nucleotide sequence: TGTGCCAGCAGTTACGATGGGGGAGAGAGAGAAGCTTTCTTT. As protein: CASSYDGGEREAFF.

CDR3 bases: TGTGCCAGCAGTCTGGCGGTAGGCTACGAGCAGTACTTC. It specifies CASSLAVGYEQYF. This sequence joins TRBV2 and TRBJ2-7; no definite D call. V gave up 5 bases and J gave up 3 bases, with 11 bases separating them. The CDR3 contains 13 residues. Per germline, CDR1 SNHLY and CDR2 FYNNEI.

By share, this clone ranks as large. The chain has TRBV30 and TRBJ1-1, with D unresolved. The CDR3 runs to 13 residues. Germline V CDR1 and CDR2: GTSNPN, SVGIG (reference sequence). Trimming removed 7 bases at V and 3 bases at J, with 15 bases between. The CDR3 here is CASSGVDYTEAFF. The CDR3 coding sequence is TGTGCCTCAAGTGGGGTGGATTACACTGAAGCTTTCTTT.

This chain connects TRBV7-3 to TRBJ2-6; D not certain. The ends were cut back, 3 bases at V and 2 bases at J, with 5 bases in the middle. The germline V gene has CDR1 SGHTA and CDR2 FQGTGA. The CDR3 extends over 14 amino acids. The CDR3 nucleotides read TGTGCCAGCAGCTTCTCGGCTGGGGCCAACGTCCTGACTTTC. Its protein is CASSFSAGANVLTF.

This clone was observed once. Here the CDR3 DNA reads TGTGCCAGCATTGGGCAGGGAGCCACCTACGAGCAGTACTTC. This translates into CASIGQGATYEQYF. This rearrangement joins TRBV28 to TRBJ2-7; D possibly matches TRBD1 or TRBD2 (5 bases each). This CDR3 has 14 residues. V was trimmed by 7 bases and J by 2 bases, leaving 15 bases between them. Germline-derived CDR1 and CDR2 are MDHEN and SYDVKM. The full variable domain, in which reference TRBV28 and TRBJ2-7 provide the parts outside the CDR3, is DVKVTQSSRYLVKRTGEKVFLECVQDMDHENMFWYRQDPGLGLRLIYFSYDVKMKEKGDIPEGYSVSREKKERFSLILESASTNQTSMYLCASIGQGATYEQYFGPGTRLTVT.

The V and J genes are TRBV2 and TRBJ2-3; 11 bases fit TRBD2. The CDR3 is 18 amino acids. Germline V CDR1 and CDR2: SNHLY, FYNNEI. V trimming: 4 bases; J trimming: 0 bases; junction bases outside the gene matches: 9. CDR3 residues: CASSAVTSGGSSTDTQYF. The DNA for the CDR3 is TGTGCCAGCAGTGCCGTAACTAGCGGGGGCTCTAGCACAGATACGCAGTATTTT.

This clone has at least ten counts. V and J are TRBV10-2 and TRBJ1-2; D is possibly TRBD1 (5 bases). The germline V gene encodes CDR1 WSHSY and CDR2 SAAADI. CDR3 length: 17 amino acids. V lost 3 bases, J lost 5 bases, and 22 bases lay in between. The CDR3 sequence is CASSDGGEGSPIYGYTF. DNA of the CDR3: TGCGCCAGCAGTGACGGGGGTGAGGGTTCGCCGATATATGGCTACACCTTC.

In this sample, this clone turned up a few times. The chain uses TRBV4-1 and TRBJ2-5, with 7 bases aligning to TRBD2. The CDR3 has 18 residues. Germline CDR1 MGHRA, CDR2 YSYEKL. The junction had 16 bases not matched to a gene; V was cut back by 5 bases and J by 1 base. Here the CDR3 reads CASSKIAGRAPIQETQYF. Here the CDR3 DNA reads TGCGCCAGCAGCAAAATAGCAGGGAGGGCCCCTATCCAAGAGACCCAGTACTTC.

V and J are TRBV29-1 and TRBJ1-2; 8 nucleotides match TRBD1. This CDR3 is 13 amino acids long. V trimming: 1 base; J trimming: 8 bases; junction bases outside the gene matches: 6. Germline V gene sequence: CDR1 SQVTM, CDR2 ANQGSEA. The chain's CDR3 is CSVEGTGPKGYTF. CDR3 nucleotides: TGCAGCGTTGAAGGGACAGGGCCAAAGGGCTACACCTTC.

The chain couples TRBV19 to TRBJ1-3; 7 bases line up with TRBD1. Losses at the gene ends were 4 bases for V and 4 bases for J; bases not matched to a gene: 10. Germline lookup yields CDR1 LNHDA and CDR2 SQIVND (reference sequence). The CDR3 runs 16 residues. Here the CDR3 reads CASSTGTALLGNTIYF. The CDR3 DNA sequence: TGTGCCAGTAGTACCGGGACAGCCTTACTGGGAAACACCATATATTTT.

The J gene is TRBJ1-1, the V gene TRBV29-1; the match to TRBD1 covers 8 bases. The CDR3 spans 15 residues. Germline loops: CDR1 SQVTM, CDR2 ANQGSEA. V lost 7 bases, J lost 0 bases, and 10 bases stayed unmatched. The CDR3 coding sequence is TGCAGCGCAGAGACAGGGGAGACTATGAACACTGAAGCTTTCTTT. It translates to CSAETGETMNTEAFF.

The CDR3 nucleotides read TGTGCCAGCACCATGACAGGGAATAATTCACCCCTCCACTTT. This codes for CASTMTGNNSPLHF. V and J are TRBV11-2 and TRBJ1-6; TRBD1 agrees at 7 bases. CDR3 size: 14 residues. From germline, CDR1 is SGHAT and CDR2 FQNNGV. The J segment lost 5 bases and the V segment lost 7 bases, leaving 5 bases of the junction unmatched.

This clone was recorded once. This chain connects TRBV29-1 to TRBJ1-6; a possible D gene is TRBD1 (5 bases). The CDR3 loop spans 13 amino acids. The germline V and J ends were trimmed by 4 bases and 5 bases, with 9 bases remaining between them. Germline CDR1 is SQVTM and CDR2 is ANQGSEA. The CDR3 nucleotides read TGCAGCGTTGCGGAGACAGATAATTCACCCCTCCACTTT. Amino acid sequence: CSVAETDNSPLHF.

This clone was counted between two and nine times. The V and J genes are TRBV6-1 and TRBJ1-2; the match to TRBD1 covers 11 bases. The CDR3 loop spans 14 amino acids. V gave up 5 bases and J gave up 7 bases; unmatched junction bases: 6. The germline gives CDR1 MNHNS, CDR2 SASEGT. The CDR3 sequence: CASSLRTGGGGYTF. The CDR3, as DNA: TGTGCCAGCAGTTTGCGGACAGGGGGCGGTGGCTACACCTTC.

The chain carries TRBV7-2 and TRBJ1-1; D not resolved. Trimming stripped 1 base from V and 3 bases from J, with 9 bases between. Looked up from germline, CDR1 is SGHTA and CDR2 is FQGNSA. The CDR3 totals 14 residues. CDR3 nucleotide sequence: TGTGCCAGCAGCTTAGGCCGGGCGCACACTGAAGCTTTCTTT. The encoded protein is CASSLGRAHTEAFF. Full variable domain (outside the CDR3, taken from reference TRBV7-2 and TRBJ1-1): GAGVSQSPSNKVTEKGKDVELRCDPISGHTALYWYRQSLGQGLEFLIYFQGNSAPDKSGLPSDRFSAERTGGSVSTLTIQRTQQEDSAVYLCASSLGRAHTEAFFGQGTRLTVV.